The present TCR beta chain was sequenced within a study of regulatory T cells in long-lasting Graves disease. For TCR beta, libraries came from iRepertoire HTBI primers and Arm-PCR of CDR3 regions. TCRdb recomputed calls from the multiplex PCR reads with MiXCR, one row per CDR3 protein. The top ten hold 10% to 15% of the sample, which has about 470,000 distinct CDR3 sequences, about a sixth seen once. Concerning this clonotype: A much larger clone sits a single nucleotide away, making a read error possible.

As to time point: newly diagnosed GD, antithyroid drugs for less than 3 months. TCR sequences were obtained from RNA taken from PBMCs. Another study also made use of these data, one on T cells in Graves' hyperthyroidism and ophthalmopathy. That source notes: A model using 13 V-J features told ophthalmopathy apart from stable hyperthyroidism.

This specimen consisted of peripheral blood mononuclear cells (PBMCs), obtained at new diagnosis, from a patient treated with antithyroid drugs. This clonotype was obtained from a man aged 35 to 55 with Graves disease.

The CDR3 bases are TGTTCCAGCAGCCCGGGACTGTACTCTGGAAACACCATATATTTT. Protein product: CSSSPGLYSGNTIYF. V gene TRBV5-8 combines with J gene TRBJ1-3; D may be TRBD1 (5 bases). CDR3 length equals 15 residues. CDR1 is SGHTS, CDR2 YDEGEE, per germline.